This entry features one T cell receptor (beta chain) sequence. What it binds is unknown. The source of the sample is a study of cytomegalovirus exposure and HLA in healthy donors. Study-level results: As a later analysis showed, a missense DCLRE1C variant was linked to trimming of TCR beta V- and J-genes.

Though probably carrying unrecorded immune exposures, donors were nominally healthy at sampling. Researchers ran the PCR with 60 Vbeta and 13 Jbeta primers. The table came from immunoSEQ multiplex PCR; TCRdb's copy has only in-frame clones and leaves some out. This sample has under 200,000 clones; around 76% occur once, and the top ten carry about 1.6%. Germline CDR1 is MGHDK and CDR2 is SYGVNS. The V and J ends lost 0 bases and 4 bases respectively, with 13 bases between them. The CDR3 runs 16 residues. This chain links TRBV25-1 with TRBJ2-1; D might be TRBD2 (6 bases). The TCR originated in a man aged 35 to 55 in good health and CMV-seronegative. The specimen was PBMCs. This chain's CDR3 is CASSEYSGSRYNEQFF. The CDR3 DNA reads TGTGCCAGCAGTGAATATTCCGGGAGTAGGTACAATGAGCAGTTCTTC.